What follows describes a single TCR beta chain. Its specificity is not known. Germline V gene lookup returns CDR1 SQVTM and CDR2 ANQGSEA. The CDR3 consists of 15 residues. The ends were cut back, 5 bases at V and 3 bases at J, with 19 bases in the middle. The data were taken from a study of T cell responses to AZD1222 COVID-19 vaccine. The study's findings and limits: Baseline seropositives among AZD1222 recipients totaled only 5 to 7. All repertoire sampling was performed exclusively after the peak T cell response. The reported proportion of spike-specific TCRs targeting unmutated variant regions was nearly half.

TCRdb keeps only in-frame clones here, not all; method: immunoSEQ multiplex PCR. The sample lists roughly 95,000 clones, roughly 90% occurring once. The sample in question was peripheral blood, obtained on day 0 of AZD1222 vaccination. The source of this sequence is an adult in good health. The chain employs TRBV29-1 and TRBJ1-1, with D maybe TRBD1 (6 bases). CDR3 protein: CSVITRGVRDTEAFF. CDR3 DNA sequence: TGCAGCGTTATCACCAGGGGCGTTCGGGACACTGAAGCTTTCTTT.